This section outlines one T cell receptor beta chain sequence together with its context. The antigen it binds to is not known. No much larger clonotype is one base removed from it; base qualities were not supplied. Germline trimming amounts to 5 bases on V and 5 bases on J, with 16 as the count of junction bases outside the gene matches. Taken from cysteine to phenylalanine, the CDR3 has 18 residues. CDR3 DNA only is kept here, 54 bases in frame from base 1. CDR1 SGHTA and CDR2 FQGNSA were looked up in the germline V gene. The cohort consisted of 650 to 700 healthy bone marrow donors. All cohort members were sampled while nominally healthy, although unrecorded immune exposures were likely present. The donor was CMV seronegative and was included in the group of several hundred seronegative cohort members. A peripheral blood sample was collected from each donor, and TCR beta sequencing was performed on peripheral blood mononuclear cells. Genomic DNA extraction from the blood cell samples was performed with the Qiagen DNeasy Blood Extraction Kit.

The library was generated by the immunoSEQ multiplex PCR assay. For the multiplex PCR, a mixture combining 60 forward primers for TCR Vbeta segments and 13 reverse primers for TCR Jbeta segments was used. The CDR3 region of rearranged TCR beta genes was amplified from genomic DNA with a multiplex PCR assay. Amplified TCR beta libraries were sequenced as 87-base-pair reads on the Illumina HiSeq System. Per the source publication's procedure: A later analysis tallied tens of millions of unique TCR beta chains across the 660 or so repertoires, and around 9.9 million of those chains were shared by two or more donors. Raw reads were error-corrected and collapsed into unique sequences by a nearest-neighbor algorithm in which closely related sequences were merged to remove PCR and sequencing errors. To assign V, D and J gene segments, CDR3 sequences were aligned to IMGT reference sequences. For a sequence to be retained, a match of at least six nucleotides to both a V gene segment and a J gene segment was required. Rearrangements were called productive when the CDR3 lacked stop codons and stayed in frame with V and J; all others were non-productive. CDR3 was defined according to IMGT convention as the region running from the second conserved V-encoded cysteine to the conserved J-encoded phenylalanine. The earlier analysis of about 610 of the donors excluded any sequence lacking an unambiguous match to a single V gene segment. An earlier analysis of some 500 of the donors classified V segments as functional when productive rearrangements were above 56.7% and as segregating when the standard deviation between donors was above 5%. A statistical classification framework was developed to diagnose cytomegalovirus status using the catalog of TCR beta chain sequences. V and J gene assignment, in a later analysis, came from comparing TCR nucleotide sequences with IMGT/GENE-DB human TR gene sequences. The TCRdist pipeline was used in a later analysis to assign CDR3 sequences and most-parsimonious VDJ recombination scenarios. In a later analysis, every TCR beta chain was defined by the combination of its CDR3 amino acid sequence and its V-gene family, and reads without a unique V-gene family were dropped. As a way to deal with suspected cross-contamination and a sequencing artifact, a later analysis dropped nearly 600 nucleotide sequences that were highly shared and had low generation probability. A later analysis calculated a clonal expansion index for each public chain from normalized within-repertoire ranks of inferred template counts. In a later analysis, generation probabilities were computed with a VDJ recombination model fitted to out-of-frame rearrangements, and the resulting probabilities were checked against IGoR. A later analysis scored TCR-TCR, TCR-HLA and TCR-CMV co-occurrence with hypergeometric tests, applying a repertoire-size bias correction to TCR pairs. A later analysis estimated false discovery rates by permuting HLA or CMV assignments 20 times. In a later analysis, co-occurring TCRs were grouped using DBSCAN, and TCRdist sequence similarity was added for clustering within HLA-allele-positive subsets. Co-occurrence clustering excluded repertoires with fewer than 30,000 or more than 120,000 public chains, plus five with anomalous nucleotide sharing. In TCRdb, the immuneACCESS table is reduced to in-frame sequences with V and J assigned. These tables do not hold every clone; where another copy was compared, an unresolved V gene accounts for under half, and the others remain unexplained. The V and J calls and clone size were taken over from that table, and D and trimming were inferred from the DNA. The sample table shows over 100,000 clones, and roughly 80% are seen once. The ten largest account for approximately 7.8% of the sample.

The data stem from a study of cytomegalovirus exposure and HLA in healthy donors (dated by TCRdb to between 2016 and 2019). In terms of the full investigation: In an earlier analysis of several hundred of the donors, approximately 300 Gb of sequence data and about 110 million unique TCR beta sequences from about 179 million T cells were reported. About 330 gigabases of sequencing data and approximately 91 million unique TCR sequences made up an early release that covered approximately 650 HLA-typed donors. Of the roughly 390 genotyped donors, approximately 80% fell in the genetic ancestry cluster associated with self-reported Caucasian donors. The study was designed to test whether signatures of past pathogen exposure could be identified by cataloging public T cell receptors. The study profiled the T cell repertoires of fewer than 850 subjects by immunosequencing and related them to cytomegalovirus serostatus. In addition to the first cohort of 650 to 750 subjects, a separate validation cohort of 100 to 150 different subjects was used. High-throughput TCR immunosequencing, statistical association of individual TCRs with disease status, and machine learning were combined to predict cytomegalovirus infection status. To study patterns of TCR occurrence, a later analysis re-analyzed previously published TCR beta repertoires from 500 to 850 donors and added high-resolution HLA genotyping. In the later analysis, no new phenotypic data were used to find candidate immune exposures; instead, reliance was placed on TCR beta sequences and their occurrence across donors. An earlier analysis of around 540 of the donors applied high-throughput TCR beta sequencing to assess whether each TCR beta V gene segment acted as functional or pseudogenic. Alongside the repertoire data, information on donor age, sex, ethnicity and CMV serostatus was compiled. A later genetic analysis used genome-wide SNP genotypes for about 55% of the 666 donors, treating that subset as a discovery cohort. All discovery cohort repertoires had been generated using a single sequencing platform. Both class I and class II loci were covered by HLA typing, at four-digit resolution. Typing coverage differed by locus: A, B, C, DRB1 and DQB1 were typed in roughly 620-630 donors, DQA1 in 522, DPA1 in approximately 610, and DPB1 in 450 to 480. Because of strong linkage in the cohort, four or five DR-DQ haplotypes were treated as single units for association and clustering. Among around 400 genotyped donors of the cohort, an average of approximately 240,000 unique TCR beta nucleotide sequences was sequenced per donor, of which about 19% were non-productive. Points the paper makes about the study in general: Most TCR sequences were seen in very few donors, while some public TCRs were found in many individuals. According to a later analysis, parvovirus B19, influenza, CMV and Epstein-Barr virus appeared linked to several top co-occurrence clusters. Because counts were too low, under 20 rarely observed V segments, including chromosome 9 orphons, were left out of the earlier analysis of about 500 of the donors. In a later genetic analysis, a missense DCLRE1C variant was associated with V-gene and J-gene trimming of TCR beta chains, and the association was replicated in an independent cohort. Correlated functional status among segregating V segments might be attributable to linkage disequilibrium, but an unknown experimental factor could not be ruled out. In a later analysis, around 17,000 TCR beta sequences were associated with specific HLA alleles at a false discovery rate of 0.05. A group of highly shared sequence variants was considered likely to be a technical artifact of the sequencing pipeline. A further reported finding was that TCR beta sequences accurately predicted the HLA-A and HLA-B alleles for most subjects in the first cohort. Some IMGT-functional V segments, including TRBV6-2 and TRBV6-3, could not be told apart with the 87-base-pair reads, so those segments were excluded. A later analysis found that HLA-associated TCR beta chains were more clonally expanded and had lower generation probabilities than equally common non-associated chains. The classifier was reported to diagnose cytomegalovirus status with high specificity and sensitivity in both the original cohort and the validation cohort. A later analysis found that most CMV-associated TCR beta chains appeared HLA-restricted, with HLA associations seemingly driven largely by CMV exposure. In a later genetic analysis, fewer N-insertions in productive TCRs were reported among donors in an Asian-associated ancestry cluster than the roughly 700-donor mean. Strong co-occurrence of HLA alleles, especially DR and DQ, made assigning TCR associations to individual alleles difficult. A total of 150 to 200 TCR beta chains were listed by the study as associated with cytomegalovirus. This cohort had only TCR beta chains sequenced, and the lack of alpha or paired-chain data limited which features could be detected. Presence/absence analyses assumed roughly uniform sequencing depth across donors, an assumption that may not hold. In vitro tests confirmed that a few of the cytomegalovirus-associated TCR beta chains recognize cytomegalovirus antigens. Broadly in line with IMGT annotations, most TCR beta V segments showed up in productive rearrangements about 87% or about 30% of the time in an earlier analysis of several hundred of the donors. According to a later analysis, TCR association rates differed among HLA loci, with DRB1 alleles showing the most associated TCRs and HLA-C alleles showing the fewest. CMV serostatus was the only immune exposure information available for the cohort. The authors suggested that the approach could potentially be extended to other disease states and immunological phenotypes. Because some donors lacked HLA typing at each locus, the association tests relied only on the typed subset.

This clonotype originated in a male donor in good health and CMV-seronegative. The material sequenced was PBMCs. This sequence uses TRBV7-2 and TRBJ2-1; 9 bases in between match TRBD2. DNA sequence: TGTGCCAGCAGCCCGTCCCGAGGGGGAGCGGGAGGAAACAATGAGCAGTTCTTC. The resulting protein is CASSPSRGGAGGNNEQFF.